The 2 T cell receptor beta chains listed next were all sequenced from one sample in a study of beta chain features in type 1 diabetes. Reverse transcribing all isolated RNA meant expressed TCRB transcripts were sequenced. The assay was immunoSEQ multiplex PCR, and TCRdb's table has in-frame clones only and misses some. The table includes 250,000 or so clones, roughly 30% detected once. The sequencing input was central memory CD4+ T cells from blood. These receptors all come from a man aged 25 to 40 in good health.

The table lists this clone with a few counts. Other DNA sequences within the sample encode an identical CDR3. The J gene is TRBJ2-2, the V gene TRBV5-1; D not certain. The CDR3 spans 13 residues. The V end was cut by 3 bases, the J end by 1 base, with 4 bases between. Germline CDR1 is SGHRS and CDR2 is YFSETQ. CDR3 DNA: TGCGCCAGCAGCTCTGAGAACACCGGGGAGCTGTTTTTT. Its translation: CASSSENTGELFF.

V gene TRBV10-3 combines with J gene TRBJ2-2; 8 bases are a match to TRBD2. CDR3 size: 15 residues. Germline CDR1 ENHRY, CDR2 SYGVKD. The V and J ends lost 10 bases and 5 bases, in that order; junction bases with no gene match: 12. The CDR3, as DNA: TGTGCCACCTTTGCCGGGGGGGCTGGGACCGGGGAGCTGTTTTTT. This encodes CATFAGGAGTGELFF.